This T cell receptor (beta chain) was retrieved from a study of beta chain features in type 1 diabetes. Study-wide results and limits: Here, the possible influence of HLA type (on TCRB rearrangement) remained unresolved. Patients' naive, central memory and Treg TCRB repertoires seemed closer to one another than those of healthy donors.

Concerning this clone itself: The antigen remains undetermined.

Trimming cost V 3 bases and J 10 bases; bases outside gene matches: 5. The CDR3 is made up of 13 amino acids. Germline V gene data show CDR1 as KGHSH and CDR2 as LQKENI. Expressed TCRB transcripts were sequenced after all isolated RNA was converted to cDNA. Assay used: immunoSEQ multiplex PCR; TCRdb lists only in-frame clones, some missing. The profile shows about 200,000 clones, under 13% of them singletons. Sequencing used central memory CD4+ T cells from blood. The receptor's source is a young man in good health. This rearrangement joins TRBV18 to TRBJ2-1, with TRBD1 identical over 8 bases. The CDR3, as DNA: TGTGCCAGCTCACCCGGACAGGGATTGGAGCAGTTCTTC. Its translation: CASSPGQGLEQFF.